This TCR beta chain was recovered during a study of cytomegalovirus exposure and HLA in healthy donors. The germline gives CDR1 MNHEY, CDR2 SMNVEV (reference sequence). Between the trimmed V and J ends, which lost 3 bases and 1 base, there was a span of 7 bases. This CDR3 region has 13 residues. A note on this clone: Its antigen is as yet unknown.

Study-wide results and limits: There were under 200 TCR beta chains listed as cytomegalovirus-associated. TCR beta V- and J-gene trimming, according to a later analysis, was linked to a missense DCLRE1C variant. For most subjects, TCR beta sequences were reported to predict HLA-A and HLA-B alleles with accuracy. When the data were analyzed later, several of the most significant clusters appeared to be linked to common viral pathogens.

PCR amplification relied on 60 Vbeta primers (plus 13 Jbeta primers). Produced via immunoSEQ multiplex PCR; TCRdb's table is partial and in-frame only. The sample holds some 130,000 clones, 65% to 80% seen once. Material: PBMCs. This chain joins TRBV27 and TRBJ2-7; D might be TRBD2 (5 bases). The sequence came from a middle-aged woman in good health and CMV-seronegative. CDR3 sequence reads: CASSFRGSYEQYF. DNA of the CDR3: TGTGCCAGCAGTTTTCGGGGATCCTACGAGCAGTACTTC.